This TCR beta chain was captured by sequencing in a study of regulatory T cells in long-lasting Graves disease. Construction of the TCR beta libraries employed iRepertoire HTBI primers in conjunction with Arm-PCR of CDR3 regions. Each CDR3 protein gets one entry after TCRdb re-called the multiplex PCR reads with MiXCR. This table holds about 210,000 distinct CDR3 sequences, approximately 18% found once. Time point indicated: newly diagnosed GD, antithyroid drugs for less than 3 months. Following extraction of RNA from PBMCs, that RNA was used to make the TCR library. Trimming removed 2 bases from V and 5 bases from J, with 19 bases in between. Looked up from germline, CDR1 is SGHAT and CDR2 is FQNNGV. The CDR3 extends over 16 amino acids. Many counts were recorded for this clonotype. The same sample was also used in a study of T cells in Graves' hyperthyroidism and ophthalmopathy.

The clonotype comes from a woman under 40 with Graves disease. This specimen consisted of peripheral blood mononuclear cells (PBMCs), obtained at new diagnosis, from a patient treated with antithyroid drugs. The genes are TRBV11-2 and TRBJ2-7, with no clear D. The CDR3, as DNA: TGTGCCAGCAGCTTATATGATGACGGTGCCCTGGACGAGCAGTACTTC. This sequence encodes CASSLYDDGALDEQYF.